Here is one T cell receptor (beta chain) with its context. This specimen belongs to a study of shared clonotypes between healthy human individuals. Some clones are missing from TCRdb's copy, which holds only in-frame ones; the method was immunoSEQ multiplex PCR. The sample carries about 2.3 million clones, 85% to 95% recorded once. The CDR3 loop spans 12 amino acids. The germline V gene encodes CDR1 SGHRS and CDR2 YFSETQ. The ends were cut back, 0 bases at V and 8 bases at J, with 8 bases in the middle. Sequencing used naive CD4+ T cells from PBMCs. The subset: CD45RA+ positively selected. The source is a man aged 18 to 30 in good health. Some clones in this sample may be carry-over from other donors' samples. V is TRBV5-1 and J is TRBJ1-1; D is undetermined. This CDR3 is CASSLAGKEAFF. In DNA, the CDR3 is TGCGCCAGCAGCTTGGCCGGAAAGGAAGCTTTCTTT.